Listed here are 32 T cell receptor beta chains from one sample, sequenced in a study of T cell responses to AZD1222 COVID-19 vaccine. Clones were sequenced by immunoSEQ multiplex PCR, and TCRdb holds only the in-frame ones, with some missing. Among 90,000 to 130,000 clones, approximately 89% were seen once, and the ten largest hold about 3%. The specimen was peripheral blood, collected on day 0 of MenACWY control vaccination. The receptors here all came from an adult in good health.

The DNA of the CDR3 is TGTGCCAGCAGCCAAGTCGCGACTAGCGGGGGAGGACAGTACTTC. It yields the protein CASSQVATSGGGQYF. The rearrangement uses TRBV3-1 (or the pseudogene TRBV3-2) and TRBJ2-7; 12 nucleotides line up with TRBD2. Germline V lookup: CDR1 LGHDT, CDR2 YNNKEL (reference sequence). This CDR3 is built from 15 residues. V shed 1 base and J 10 bases; nucleotides not matched to a gene: 8.

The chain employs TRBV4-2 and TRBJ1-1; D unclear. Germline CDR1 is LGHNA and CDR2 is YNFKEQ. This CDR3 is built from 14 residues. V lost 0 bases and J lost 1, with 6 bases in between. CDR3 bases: TGTGCCAGCAGCCAAGACTGGGGGAACACTGAAGCTTTCTTT. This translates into CASSQDWGNTEAFF.

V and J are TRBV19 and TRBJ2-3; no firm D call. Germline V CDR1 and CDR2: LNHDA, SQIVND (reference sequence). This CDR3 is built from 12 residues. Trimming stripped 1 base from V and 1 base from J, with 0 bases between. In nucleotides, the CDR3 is TGTGCCAGTAGTATAGGCACAGATACGCAGTATTTT. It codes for CASSIGTDTQYF. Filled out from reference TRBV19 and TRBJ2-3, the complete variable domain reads DGGITQSPKYLFRKEGQNVTLSCEQNLNHDAMYWYRQDPGQGLRLIYYSQIVNDFQKGDIAEGYSVSREKKESFPLTVTSAQKNPTAFYLCASSIGTDTQYFGPGTRLTVL.

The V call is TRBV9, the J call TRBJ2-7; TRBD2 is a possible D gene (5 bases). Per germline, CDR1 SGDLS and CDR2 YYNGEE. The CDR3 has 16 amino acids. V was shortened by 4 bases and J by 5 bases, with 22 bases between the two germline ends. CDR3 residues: CASSPSGQLASHEQYF. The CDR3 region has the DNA TGTGCCAGCAGCCCCAGTGGGCAGCTAGCTTCCCACGAGCAGTACTTC.

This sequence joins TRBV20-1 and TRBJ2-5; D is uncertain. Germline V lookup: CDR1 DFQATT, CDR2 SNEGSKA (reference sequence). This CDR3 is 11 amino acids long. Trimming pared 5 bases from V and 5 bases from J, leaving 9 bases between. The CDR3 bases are TGCAGTGCTCGTCTAGGGGAGACCCAGTACTTC. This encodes CSARLGETQYF.

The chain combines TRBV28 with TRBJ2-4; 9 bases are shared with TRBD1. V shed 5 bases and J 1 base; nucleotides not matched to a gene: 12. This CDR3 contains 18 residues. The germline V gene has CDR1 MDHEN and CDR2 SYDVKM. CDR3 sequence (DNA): TGTGCCAGCAGTCAGTTTCTCCGGGACAGGGACGCCAAAAACATTCAGTACTTC. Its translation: CASSQFLRDRDAKNIQYF. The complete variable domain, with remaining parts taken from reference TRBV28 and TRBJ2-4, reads DVKVTQSSRYLVKRTGEKVFLECVQDMDHENMFWYRQDPGLGLRLIYFSYDVKMKEKGDIPEGYSVSREKKERFSLILESASTNQTSMYLCASSQFLRDRDAKNIQYFGAGTRLSVL.

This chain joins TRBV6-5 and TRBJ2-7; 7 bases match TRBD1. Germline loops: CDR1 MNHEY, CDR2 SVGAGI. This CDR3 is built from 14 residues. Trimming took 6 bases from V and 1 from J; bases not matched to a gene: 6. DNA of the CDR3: TGTGCCAGCAGAGCCCGGGACAGTTCCTACGAGCAGTACTTC. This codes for CASRARDSSYEQYF.

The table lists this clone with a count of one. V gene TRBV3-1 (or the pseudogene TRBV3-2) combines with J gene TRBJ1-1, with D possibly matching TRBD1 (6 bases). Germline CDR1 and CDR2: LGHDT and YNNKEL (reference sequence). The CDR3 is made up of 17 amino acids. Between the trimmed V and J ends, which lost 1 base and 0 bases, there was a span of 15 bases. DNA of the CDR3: TGTGCCAGCAGCCAAGGCCTAGGCAGGGGTATGAACACTGAAGCTTTCTTT. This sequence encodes CASSQGLGRGMNTEAFF.

CDR3 sequence reads: CASKEGSYEQYF. CDR3 nucleotides: TGTGCCAGCAAGGAGGGCTCCTACGAGCAGTACTTC. V is TRBV2 and J is TRBJ2-7; TRBD2 might be the D (6 bases). Trimming took 7 bases from V and 0 from J, leaving 7 bases between them. CDR3 length: 12 residues. Per germline, CDR1 SNHLY and CDR2 FYNNEI.

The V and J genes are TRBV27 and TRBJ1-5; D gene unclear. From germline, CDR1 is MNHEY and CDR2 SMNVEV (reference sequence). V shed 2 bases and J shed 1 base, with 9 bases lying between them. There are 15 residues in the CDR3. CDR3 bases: TGTGCCAGCAGTTTAACCAGACGAAGCAATCAGCCCCAGCATTTT. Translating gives CASSLTRRSNQPQHF.

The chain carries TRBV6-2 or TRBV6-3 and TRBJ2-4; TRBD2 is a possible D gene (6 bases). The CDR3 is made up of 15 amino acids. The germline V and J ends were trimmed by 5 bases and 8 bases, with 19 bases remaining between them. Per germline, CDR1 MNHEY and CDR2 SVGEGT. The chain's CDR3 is CASSAPEVREDIQYF. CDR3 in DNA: TGTGCCAGCAGTGCCCCTGAGGTCAGGGAGGACATTCAGTACTTC.

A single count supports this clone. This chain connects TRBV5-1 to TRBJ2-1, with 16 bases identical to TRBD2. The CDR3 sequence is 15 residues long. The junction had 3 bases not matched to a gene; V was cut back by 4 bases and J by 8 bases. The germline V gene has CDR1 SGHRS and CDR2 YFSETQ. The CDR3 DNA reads TGCGCCAGCAGCCAAGGGACTAGCGGGGGGGATGAGCAGTTCTTC. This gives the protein CASSQGTSGGDEQFF.

This chain's CDR3 is CASSDFTVLGQPQHF. CDR3 nucleotide sequence: TGTGCCAGCAGTGATTTTACCGTACTAGGTCAGCCCCAGCATTTT. The chain carries TRBV6-1 and TRBJ1-5, with D uncertain. This CDR3 has 15 residues. Germline CDR1 is MNHNS and CDR2 is SASEGT. V was pared by 3 bases and J by 6 bases, with 15 bases between.

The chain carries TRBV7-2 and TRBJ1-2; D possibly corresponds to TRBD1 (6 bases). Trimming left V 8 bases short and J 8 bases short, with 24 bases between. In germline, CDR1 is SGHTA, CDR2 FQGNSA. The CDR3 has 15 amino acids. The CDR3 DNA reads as TGTGCCAGCCGACCCGGGACCGCAGGGGACAACGGCTACACCTTC. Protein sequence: CASRPGTAGDNGYTF.

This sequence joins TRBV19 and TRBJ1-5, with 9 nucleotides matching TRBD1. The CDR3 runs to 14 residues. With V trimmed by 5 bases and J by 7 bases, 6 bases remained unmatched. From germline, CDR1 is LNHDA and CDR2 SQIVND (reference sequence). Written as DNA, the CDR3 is TGTGCCAGTAGTGCGGACAGGGGAGGGCAGCCCCAGCATTTT. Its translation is CASSADRGGQPQHF.

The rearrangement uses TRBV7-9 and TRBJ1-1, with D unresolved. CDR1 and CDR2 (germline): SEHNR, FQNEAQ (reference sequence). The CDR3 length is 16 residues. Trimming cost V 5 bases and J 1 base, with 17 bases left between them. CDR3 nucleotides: TGTGCCAGCAGCCCGTTAGGGCCCGGCGGGAACACTGAAGCTTTCTTT. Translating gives CASSPLGPGGNTEAFF. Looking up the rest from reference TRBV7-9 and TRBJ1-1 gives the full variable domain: DTGVSQNPRHKITKRGQNVTFRCDPISEHNRLYWYRQTLGQGPEFLTYFQNEAQLEKSRLLSDRFSAERPKGSFSTLEIQRTEQGDSAMYLCASSPLGPGGNTEAFFGQGTRLTVV.

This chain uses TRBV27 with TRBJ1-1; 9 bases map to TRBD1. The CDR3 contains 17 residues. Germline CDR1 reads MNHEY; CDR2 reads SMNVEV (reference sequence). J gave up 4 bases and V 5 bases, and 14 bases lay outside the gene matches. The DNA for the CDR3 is TGTGCCAGCAGTCTTCGACAGGGGGTTGGTCCAAGCACTGAAGCTTTCTTT. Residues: CASSLRQGVGPSTEAFF.

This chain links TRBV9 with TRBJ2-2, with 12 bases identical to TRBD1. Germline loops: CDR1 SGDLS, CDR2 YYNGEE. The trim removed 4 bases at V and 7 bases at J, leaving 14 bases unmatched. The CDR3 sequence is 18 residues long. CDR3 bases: TGTGCCAGCAGCCCAGCGAACGCCGGGACAGGGGGCTACGGGGAGCTGTTTTTT. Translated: CASSPANAGTGGYGELFF.

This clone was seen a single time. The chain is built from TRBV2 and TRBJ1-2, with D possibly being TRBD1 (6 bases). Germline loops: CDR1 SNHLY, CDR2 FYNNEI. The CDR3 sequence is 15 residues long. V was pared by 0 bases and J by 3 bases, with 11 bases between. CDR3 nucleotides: TGTGCCAGCAGTGAAGCCCCAGGGGAATACTATGGCTACACCTTC. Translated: CASSEAPGEYYGYTF.

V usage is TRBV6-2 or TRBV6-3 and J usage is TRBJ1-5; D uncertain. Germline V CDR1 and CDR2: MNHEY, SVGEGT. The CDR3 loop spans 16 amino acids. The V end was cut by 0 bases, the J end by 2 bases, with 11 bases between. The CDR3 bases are TGTGCCAGCAGTTACTCTCTCGGCTTGGGCAATCAGCCCCAGCATTTT. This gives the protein CASSYSLGLGNQPQHF.

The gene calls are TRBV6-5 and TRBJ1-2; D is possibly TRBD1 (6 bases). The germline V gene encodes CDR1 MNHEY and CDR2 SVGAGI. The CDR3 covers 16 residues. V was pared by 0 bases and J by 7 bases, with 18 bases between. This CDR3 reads CASSYSRDINSGGYTF. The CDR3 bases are TGTGCCAGCAGTTACTCGCGGGACATCAACTCTGGTGGCTACACCTTC.

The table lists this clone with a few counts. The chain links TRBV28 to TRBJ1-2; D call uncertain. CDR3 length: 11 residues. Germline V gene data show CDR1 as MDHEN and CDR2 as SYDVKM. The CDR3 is CGSSFNYGYTF. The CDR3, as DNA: TGTGGGAGCTCATTTAACTATGGCTACACCTTC.

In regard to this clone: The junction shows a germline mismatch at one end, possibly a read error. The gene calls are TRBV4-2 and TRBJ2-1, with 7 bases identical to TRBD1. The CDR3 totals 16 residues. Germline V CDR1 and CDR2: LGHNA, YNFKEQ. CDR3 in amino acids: CASSQDPGQVYHEQFF. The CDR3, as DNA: TGTGCCAGCAGCCAAGATCCCGGACAGGTCTACCATGAGCAGTTCTTC.

CDR3 bases: TGTGCCAGTAGCACCTCACTCGGGACGAGGAATCAGCCCCAGCATTTT. This translates into CASSTSLGTRNQPQHF. The J gene is TRBJ1-5, the V gene TRBV19; possibly TRBD1 for D (5 bases). This CDR3 is 16 amino acids long. Trimming removed 6 bases at V and 4 bases at J, with 19 bases between. Germline V gene data show CDR1 as LNHDA and CDR2 as SQIVND (reference sequence).

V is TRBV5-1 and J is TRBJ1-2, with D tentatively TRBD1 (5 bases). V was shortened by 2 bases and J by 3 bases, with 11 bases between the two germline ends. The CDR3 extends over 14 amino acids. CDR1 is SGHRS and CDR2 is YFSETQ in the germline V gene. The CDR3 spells CASSFGRGDYGYTF. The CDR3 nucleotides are TGCGCCAGCAGCTTTGGACGGGGGGACTATGGCTACACCTTC.

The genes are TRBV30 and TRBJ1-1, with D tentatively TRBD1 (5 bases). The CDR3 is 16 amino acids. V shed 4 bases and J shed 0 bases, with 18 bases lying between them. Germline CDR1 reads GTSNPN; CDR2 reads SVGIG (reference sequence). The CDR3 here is CAWKRGIWPMNTEAFF. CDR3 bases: TGTGCCTGGAAGCGGGGGATCTGGCCCATGAACACTGAAGCTTTCTTT.

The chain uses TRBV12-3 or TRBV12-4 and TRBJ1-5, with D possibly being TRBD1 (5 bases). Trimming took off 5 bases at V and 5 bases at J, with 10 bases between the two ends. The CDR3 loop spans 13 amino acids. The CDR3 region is CASSRGGYQPQHF. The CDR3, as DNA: TGTGCCAGCAGTCGGGGCGGCTATCAGCCCCAGCATTTT.

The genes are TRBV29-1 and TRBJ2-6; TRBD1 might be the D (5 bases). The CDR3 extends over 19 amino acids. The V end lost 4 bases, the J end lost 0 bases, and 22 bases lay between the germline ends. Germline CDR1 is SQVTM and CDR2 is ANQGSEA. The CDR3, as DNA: TGCAGCGTTGGAAGTGACCCAATACAGGACCCCTCTGGGGCCAACGTCCTGACTTTC. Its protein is CSVGSDPIQDPSGANVLTF.

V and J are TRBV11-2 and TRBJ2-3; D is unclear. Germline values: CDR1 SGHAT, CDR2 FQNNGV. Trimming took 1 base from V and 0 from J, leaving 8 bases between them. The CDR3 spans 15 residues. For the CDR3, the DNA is TGTGCCAGCAGCTTAGCATCGCGGAGCACAGATACGCAGTATTTT. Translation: CASSLASRSTDTQYF.

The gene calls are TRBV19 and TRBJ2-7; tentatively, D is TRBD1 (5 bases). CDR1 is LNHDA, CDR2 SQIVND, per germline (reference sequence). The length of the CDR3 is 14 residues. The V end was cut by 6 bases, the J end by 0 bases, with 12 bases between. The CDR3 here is CASSLRQRSYEQYF. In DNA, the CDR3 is TGTGCCAGTAGCTTGAGACAGCGCTCCTACGAGCAGTACTTC.

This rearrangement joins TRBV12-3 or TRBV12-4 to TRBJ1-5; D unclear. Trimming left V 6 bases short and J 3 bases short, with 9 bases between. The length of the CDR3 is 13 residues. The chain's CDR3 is CASSPLNNQPQHF. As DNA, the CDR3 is TGTGCCAGCAGCCCTTTGAACAATCAGCCCCAGCATTTT.

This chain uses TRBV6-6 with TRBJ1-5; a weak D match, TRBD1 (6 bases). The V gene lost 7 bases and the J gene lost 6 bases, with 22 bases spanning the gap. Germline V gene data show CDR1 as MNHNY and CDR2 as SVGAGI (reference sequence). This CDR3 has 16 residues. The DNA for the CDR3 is TGTGCCAGCAATGACCCATCGGGGGCGCGGGGTCAGCCCCAGCATTTT. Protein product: CASNDPSGARGQPQHF.